Each of the 32 T cell receptor beta chains below was sequenced from the same sample in a study of graft-versus-host responses after intestinal transplantation. Some clones are missing from TCRdb's copy, which holds only in-frame ones; the method was immunoSEQ multiplex PCR. The sample lists roughly 25,000 clones, 90% occurring once. The sequenced sample was PBMCs, obtained just over 38 days after intestinal transplant. The receptors were gathered from a human patient who received an intestinal transplant, so some T cells may come from the graft donor.

This chain connects TRBV10-3 to TRBJ1-2, with D unclear. This CDR3 contains 13 residues. Per the germline V gene, CDR1 is ENHRY and CDR2 is SYGVKD. The V and J ends lost 1 base and 4 bases respectively, with 7 bases between them. The CDR3 bases are TGTGCCATCAGTGAGTGGGGTGGCTATGGCTACACCTTC. It specifies CAISEWGGYGYTF.

The chain is built from TRBV28 and TRBJ1-3, with a weak D call TRBD1 (6 bases). With 6 bases removed from V and 2 bases from J, the gap between germline ends came to 11 bases. The CDR3 has 14 residues. Germline-derived CDR1 and CDR2 are MDHEN and SYDVKM. In nucleotides, the CDR3 is TGTGCCAGCAGCCCCCACAGGGCTGGAAACACCATATATTTT. Amino acid sequence: CASSPHRAGNTIYF.

V usage is TRBV28 and J usage is TRBJ1-2, with 7 bases lining up with TRBD1. This CDR3 contains 13 residues. The germline CDR1 and CDR2 sequences are MDHEN and SYDVKM. V was clipped by 6 bases and J by 5 bases; unmatched bases: 6. CDR3 amino acids: CASSGTAKYGYTF. The CDR3 nucleotides are TGTGCCAGCAGCGGGACAGCAAAGTATGGCTACACCTTC.

V is TRBV9 and J is TRBJ2-1; 9 bases agree with TRBD2. Trimming took 7 bases from V and 7 from J; bases not matched to a gene: 9. The germline gives CDR1 SGDLS, CDR2 YYNGEE. The CDR3 has 14 residues. The CDR3 spells CASRAGGGLNEQFF. CDR3 coding DNA: TGTGCCAGCCGAGCGGGAGGAGGGTTGAATGAGCAGTTCTTC.

This clone was seen a single time. The J gene is TRBJ1-5, the V gene TRBV28; 11 bases are a match to TRBD1. V dropped 3 bases and J dropped 5; count of bases not matched to a gene: 3. Germline CDR1 MDHEN, CDR2 SYDVKM. The CDR3 totals 15 residues. In DNA form, the CDR3 reads TGTGCCAGCAGTTTGGGACAGGGGGGGTATCAGCCCCAGCATTTT. Its protein product is CASSLGQGGYQPQHF.

The gene calls are TRBV15 and TRBJ2-5; D gene ambiguous. The J call may be in error: the DNA end matches TRBJ2-7 better. This CDR3 is built from 12 residues. Germline values: CDR1 LNHNV, CDR2 YYDKDF (reference sequence). For the CDR3, the DNA is TGTGCCACCAGCAGCGATCGGTACGAGCAGTACTTC. Amino acids: CATSSDRYEQYF.

The rearrangement uses TRBV4-1 and TRBJ2-1; D unresolved. From germline, CDR1 is MGHRA and CDR2 YSYEKL. Trimming shortened V by 0 bases and J by 1 base, and 13 bases separated the two germline ends. The CDR3 spans 17 residues. CDR3 in DNA: TGCGCCAGCAGCCAAGATCCTTCTAGTCTTTCCTACAATGAGCAGTTCTTC. Translating gives CASSQDPSSLSYNEQFF.

The V and J genes are TRBV5-1 and TRBJ2-6; 10 bases fit TRBD1. With V trimmed by 3 bases and J by 3 bases, 3 bases remained unmatched. The CDR3 length is 16 residues. Germline V gene sequence: CDR1 SGHRS, CDR2 YFSETQ. CDR3 amino acids: CASSWTGGGGANVLTF. CDR3 sequence (DNA): TGCGCCAGCAGCTGGACAGGGGGAGGTGGGGCCAACGTCCTGACTTTC.

The V gene is TRBV5-1, the J gene TRBJ1-1; D is perhaps TRBD1 (6 bases). The CDR3 runs 15 residues. The V gene lost 0 bases and the J gene lost 4 bases, with 13 bases spanning the gap. Germline V gives CDR1 SGHRS, CDR2 YFSETQ. The CDR3, as DNA: TGCGCCAGCAGCTTGGCCGGTAGGGGGTTCACTGAAGCTTTCTTT. This codes for CASSLAGRGFTEAFF.

The chain combines TRBV15 with TRBJ2-7; tentative D call: TRBD1 (6 bases). The V gene lost 7 bases and the J gene lost 5 bases, with 9 bases spanning the gap. CDR1 is LNHNV, CDR2 YYDKDF, per germline (reference sequence). CDR3 length: 11 residues. This CDR3 reads CATKAGDEQYF. CDR3 coding DNA: TGTGCCACCAAGGCAGGGGACGAGCAGTACTTC.

The chain has TRBV19 and TRBJ2-7, with 8 bases fitting TRBD2. Germline CDR1 LNHDA, CDR2 SQIVND (reference sequence). The CDR3 totals 15 residues. J lost 9 bases, V lost 4 bases, and 14 bases had no gene match. The CDR3 nucleotides read TGTGCCAGTAGTACAGCGGGAGAAGGGCCTGGTGGGCAGTACTTC. Translated, it gives CASSTAGEGPGGQYF.

This rearrangement joins TRBV2 to TRBJ2-7; D remains ambiguous. The CDR3 has 10 residues. V lost 6 bases, J lost 2 bases, and 2 bases lay in between. Germline-derived CDR1 and CDR2 are SNHLY and FYNNEI. CDR3 region: CASSTYEQYF. The CDR3 DNA reads as TGTGCCAGCAGCACCTACGAGCAGTACTTC.

This clone was detected once. The chain couples TRBV5-1 to TRBJ2-7, with 7 nucleotides matching TRBD1. J was trimmed by 1 base and V by 3 bases; bases with no gene match: 1. Germline CDR1 SGHRS, CDR2 YFSETQ. This CDR3 spans 13 amino acids. CDR3 nucleotide sequence: TGCGCCAGCAGCTGGGACAGTTCCTACGAGCAGTACTTC. Protein: CASSWDSSYEQYF.

The gene calls are TRBV11-3 and TRBJ2-1; tentatively, D is TRBD1 (6 bases). The CDR3 spans 15 residues. Germline values: CDR1 SGHNT, CDR2 YENEEA. Trimming took 1 base from V and 3 from J, leaving 10 bases between them. This CDR3 is CASSLGLQGYNEQFF. The CDR3 DNA is TGTGCCAGCAGCTTAGGGCTACAGGGCTACAATGAGCAGTTCTTC.

The rearrangement links TRBV19 to TRBJ2-7, with D hard to call. V lost 4 bases and J lost 0, with 4 bases in between. The CDR3 runs to 12 residues. Germline assignment: CDR1 LNHDA and CDR2 SQIVND (reference sequence). CDR3 coding DNA: TGTGCCAGTAGTAACGACTCCTACGAGCAGTACTTC. It encodes CASSNDSYEQYF.

This chain links TRBV19 with TRBJ2-1, with TRBD2 matching 8 bases. With V trimmed by 5 bases and J by 2 bases, 8 bases remained unmatched. This CDR3 region has 16 residues. Germline V gene lookup returns CDR1 LNHDA and CDR2 SQIVND (reference sequence). The CDR3 DNA is TGTGCCAGTAGTCCAATCGGGGGGGTAGCCTACAATGAGCAGTTCTTC. Translated, it gives CASSPIGGVAYNEQFF.

The count of this clone is one. The chain joins TRBV6-7 to TRBJ2-7; no definite D call. TRBV6-7 is known as an ORF, though its function is uncertain. The CDR3 is 12 amino acids. The V end lost 4 bases, the J end lost 3 bases, and 7 bases lay between the germline ends. Here the CDR3 reads CASSFGYYEQYF. CDR3 sequence (DNA): TGTGCCAGCAGTTTCGGATACTACGAGCAGTACTTC.

This chain's CDR3 is CASSVSDRGRRNTEAFF. The CDR3 DNA reads TGTGCCAGCAGCGTATCGGACAGGGGACGGAGGAACACTGAAGCTTTCTTT. This chain uses TRBV9 with TRBJ1-1; 9 nucleotides align to TRBD1. The CDR3 is 17 residues long. V lost 1 base to trimming and J lost 1 base; unmatched junction nucleotides: 8. Germline V lookup: CDR1 SGDLS, CDR2 YYNGEE.

CDR3 in amino acids: CASSQTRGREQYF. In DNA form, the CDR3 reads TGCGCCAGCAGCCAGACCAGGGGACGCGAGCAGTACTTC. The chain uses TRBV4-1 and TRBJ2-7; a weak D match, TRBD1 (6 bases). CDR1 and CDR2 (germline): MGHRA, YSYEKL. The CDR3 runs to 13 residues. Between the trimmed V and J ends, which lost 3 bases and 6 bases, there was a span of 12 bases.

The chain uses TRBV7-3 and TRBJ2-7; D could derive from TRBD1 or TRBD2 (5 bases each). CDR1 is SGHTA and CDR2 is FQGTGA in the germline V gene. The CDR3 totals 16 residues. V lost 1 base, J lost 3 bases, and 16 bases lay in between. CDR3 sequence: CASSLKGPFTVYEQYF. The CDR3 coding sequence is TGTGCCAGCAGCTTAAAGGGACCGTTCACCGTCTACGAGCAGTACTTC. Based on the CDR3 plus reference TRBV7-3 and TRBJ2-7, the full variable domain is GAGVSQTPSNKVTEKGKYVELRCDPISGHTALYWYRQSLGQGPEFLIYFQGTGAADDSGLPNDRFFAVRPEGSVSTLKIQRTERGDSAVYLCASSLKGPFTVYEQYFGPGTRLTVT.

The rearrangement joins TRBV27 to TRBJ2-7, with D perhaps matching TRBD2 (5 bases). The V end was cut by 2 bases, the J end by 1 base, with 6 bases between. The CDR3 is made up of 13 amino acids. Looked up from germline, CDR1 is MNHEY and CDR2 is SMNVEV (reference sequence). CDR3 sequence: CASSLTGSYEQYF. The CDR3 nucleotides read TGTGCCAGCAGTTTAACGGGGTCCTACGAGCAGTACTTC.

The gene calls are TRBV4-1 and TRBJ2-3; 7 nucleotides agree with TRBD1. The CDR3 loop spans 13 amino acids. After removal of 6 bases from V and 3 bases from J, the junction contained 3 bases not matched to a gene. Per germline, CDR1 MGHRA and CDR2 YSYEKL. The CDR3 DNA reads as TGCGCCAGCAGGCCAGGGGGTACAGATACGCAGTATTTT. Amino acids: CASRPGGTDTQYF.

The chain joins TRBV10-2 to TRBJ2-2; TRBD1 aligns across 9 bases. The V gene's germline CDR1 is WSHSY and CDR2 SAAADI. The CDR3 covers 14 residues. J lost 5 bases, V lost 8 bases, and 6 bases had no gene match. CDR3 sequence (DNA): TGCGCCAGCTCGGACAGGGGAAGAACCGGGGAGCTGTTTTTT. Protein product: CASSDRGRTGELFF.

This clone was picked up a small number of times. The chain employs TRBV7-3 and TRBJ1-4; weak D call: TRBD1 (5 bases). The CDR3 totals 13 residues. Looked up from germline, CDR1 is SGHTA and CDR2 is FQGTGA. Trimming stripped 4 bases from V and 7 bases from J, with 10 bases between. The CDR3 DNA follows: TGTGCCAGCAGCTCAGGGATCGGTGAAAAACTGTTTTTT. This sequence encodes CASSSGIGEKLFF.

This clone was detected once. This chain joins TRBV7-2 and TRBJ2-7; 7 nucleotides line up with TRBD1. This CDR3 has 14 amino acids. V shed 5 bases and J 0 bases; nucleotides not matched to a gene: 4. The germline V gene has CDR1 SGHTA and CDR2 FQGNSA. The chain's CDR3 is CASSTPGGSYEQYF. The CDR3 region has the DNA TGTGCCAGCAGCACACCAGGGGGCTCCTACGAGCAGTACTTC. Full variable domain (missing parts from reference TRBV7-2 and TRBJ2-7): GAGVSQSPSNKVTEKGKDVELRCDPISGHTALYWYRQSLGQGLEFLIYFQGNSAPDKSGLPSDRFSAERTGGSVSTLTIQRTQQEDSAVYLCASSTPGGSYEQYFGPGTRLTVT.

This chain connects TRBV19 to TRBJ2-1; D not certain. This CDR3 has 18 amino acids. Germline V gene sequence: CDR1 LNHDA, CDR2 SQIVND (reference sequence). V was trimmed by 3 bases and J by 2 bases, leaving 20 bases between them. CDR3 amino acids: CASSMLPPRWQAYNEQFF. CDR3 coding DNA: TGTGCCAGTAGTATGCTACCACCGAGGTGGCAAGCCTACAATGAGCAGTTCTTC. Full variable domain (missing parts from reference TRBV19 and TRBJ2-1): DGGITQSPKYLFRKEGQNVTLSCEQNLNHDAMYWYRQDPGQGLRLIYYSQIVNDFQKGDIAEGYSVSREKKESFPLTVTSAQKNPTAFYLCASSMLPPRWQAYNEQFFGPGTRLTVL.

CDR3 DNA sequence: TGCAGTGCACCTCGCTCCTACGAGCAGTACTTC. Translating it yields CSAPRSYEQYF. This chain connects TRBV20-1 to TRBJ2-7, with D uncertain. V lost 6 bases, J lost 0 bases, and 6 bases lay in between. The CDR3 loop spans 11 amino acids. CDR1 is DFQATT, CDR2 SNEGSKA, per germline (reference sequence).

V gene TRBV9 combines with J gene TRBJ2-3; TRBD1 or TRBD2 may be the D gene (7 bases each). Per germline, CDR1 SGDLS and CDR2 YYNGEE. V lost 0 bases and J 6 bases, leaving 17 bases between the germline ends. The CDR3 is 16 residues long. The CDR3 nucleotides read TGTGCCAGCAGCGTAGGCGGAAACAGGGGAGGGGATACGCAGTATTTT. It codes for CASSVGGNRGGDTQYF.

This clone has more than one count but fewer than ten. The rearrangement joins TRBV7-9 to TRBJ1-5, with D tentatively TRBD1 (5 bases). V lost 7 bases to trimming and J lost 5 bases, with 12 bases between them. The CDR3 extends over 13 amino acids. The germline V gene has CDR1 SEHNR and CDR2 FQNEAQ (reference sequence). CDR3 loop: CASTPGGDQPQHF. The CDR3 DNA reads as TGTGCCAGCACCCCCGGGGGGGATCAGCCCCAGCATTTT.

The V call is TRBV27, the J call TRBJ2-2, with D hard to call. Trimming removed 3 bases from V and 2 bases from J, with 1 base in between. The CDR3 consists of 12 residues. In germline, CDR1 is MNHEY, CDR2 SMNVEV (reference sequence). CDR3 DNA sequence: TGTGCCAGCAGTTTCAACACCGGGGAGCTGTTTTTT. Protein: CASSFNTGELFF.

The chain uses TRBV7-2 and TRBJ2-7; possibly TRBD2 for D (6 bases). The CDR3 runs 15 residues. V was cut by 5 bases and J by 2 bases, with 16 bases left in between. Germline CDR1 is SGHTA and CDR2 is FQGNSA. The CDR3 sequence: CASSVGGTGAYEQYF. CDR3 in DNA: TGTGCCAGCAGCGTAGGAGGGACCGGAGCCTACGAGCAGTACTTC.

The V and J genes are TRBV6-5 and TRBJ2-7, with D possibly TRBD1 on 6 matching bases. Trimming left V 5 bases short and J 1 base short, with 12 bases between. The CDR3 spans 14 residues. Germline V gene lookup returns CDR1 MNHEY and CDR2 SVGAGI. The CDR3 loop is CASSDRDTSYEQYF. CDR3 nucleotides: TGTGCCAGCAGTGACCGGGACACTTCCTACGAGCAGTACTTC.